The 18 T cell receptor beta chains reported below all come from one sample, sequenced in a study of cytomegalovirus exposure and HLA in healthy donors. Method: immunoSEQ multiplex PCR; TCRdb's copy keeps in-frame clones and lacks some. The data show under 250,000 clones, with about 86% seen just once and 2.6% held by the top ten. The source material was PBMCs. All receptors derive from a man aged 18 to 29 in good health and CMV-seronegative.

Remarks on this clone: The germline gene is not matched at one end of the junction; a read error may be the cause. The chain employs TRBV7-7 and TRBJ2-5; 8 positions agree with TRBD2. CDR3 size: 14 residues. Germline assignment: CDR1 SSHAT and CDR2 FNYEAQ (reference sequence). CDR3 bases: TGTGCTAGCAGCGGCAGCGGGGGTGGGGAGACCCAGTACTTC. Translating gives CASSGSGGGETQYF. Combining the CDR3 with reference TRBV7-7 and TRBJ2-5 gives the whole variable domain GAGVSQSPRYKVTKRGQDVTLRCDPISSHATLYWYQQALGQGPEFLTYFNYEAQPDKSGLPSDRFSAERPEGSISTLTIQRTEQRDSAMYRCASSGSGGGETQYFGPGTRLLVL.

The CDR3 DNA reads as TGTGCCAGCTCACCGTGGGCCGTACAAGAGACCCAGTACTTC. This sequence encodes CASSPWAVQETQYF. The chain recombines TRBV18 with TRBJ2-5; D gene unclear. The CDR3 has 14 residues. The germline CDR1 and CDR2 sequences are KGHSH and LQKENI. Trimming took off 3 bases at V and 2 bases at J, with 10 bases between the two ends. Together with reference TRBV18 and TRBJ2-5, the CDR3 gives the full variable domain: NAGVMQNPRHLVRRRGQEARLRCSPMKGHSHVYWYRQLPEEGLKFMVYLQKENIIDESGMPKERFSAEFPKEGPSILRIQQVVRGDSAAYFCASSPWAVQETQYFGPGTRLLVL.

This clone was counted only a few times. Its ends do not fully match the called genes, so a read error is possible. The rearrangement links TRBV7-7 to TRBJ2-2; D might be TRBD1 (7 bases). This CDR3 contains 15 residues. Germline lookup yields CDR1 SSHAT and CDR2 FNYEAQ (reference sequence). CDR3 nucleotides: TGTGCTAGCAGTGCGGGACAGATGCTCACCGGGGAGCTGTTTTTT. Its protein is CASSAGQMLTGELFF.

This chain uses TRBV28 with TRBJ2-7; perhaps TRBD1 as D (6 bases). Trimming left V 6 bases short and J 3 bases short, with 15 bases between. Germline loops: CDR1 MDHEN, CDR2 SYDVKM. The CDR3 runs 14 residues. The CDR3 sequence is CASRNRVSGYEQYF. CDR3 nucleotide sequence: TGTGCCAGCAGGAACAGGGTGTCGGGCTACGAGCAGTACTTC. The full variable domain, with the rest looked up from reference TRBV28 and TRBJ2-7, is DVKVTQSSRYLVKRTGEKVFLECVQDMDHENMFWYRQDPGLGLRLIYFSYDVKMKEKGDIPEGYSVSREKKERFSLILESASTNQTSMYLCASRNRVSGYEQYFGPGTRLTVT.

DNA of the CDR3: TGTGCCAGCAGCTTAGGAGCGGAAGAGACCCAGTACTTC. Protein sequence: CASSLGAEETQYF. V usage is TRBV7-2 and J usage is TRBJ2-5; tentative D call: TRBD2 (5 bases). The CDR3 spans 13 residues. Germline V gene sequence: CDR1 SGHTA, CDR2 FQGNSA. The V gene lost 1 base and the J gene lost 3 bases, with 6 bases spanning the gap.

The chain joins TRBV28 to TRBJ2-7; 9 bases fit TRBD1. The CDR3 covers 15 residues. V was pared by 5 bases and J by 1 base, with 6 bases of the junction left unmatched. Germline-derived CDR1 and CDR2 are MDHEN and SYDVKM. The CDR3 here is CASSLPGTGSYEQYF. CDR3 DNA: TGTGCCAGCAGTCTACCAGGGACAGGGTCCTACGAGCAGTACTTC.

The J gene is TRBJ1-2, the V gene TRBV28; 9 bases fit TRBD1. Unmatched junction bases numbered 6, after V lost 5 bases and J lost 5 bases. The CDR3 loop spans 14 amino acids. The germline V gene encodes CDR1 MDHEN and CDR2 SYDVKM. The CDR3 loop is CASSRTGAGYGYTF. CDR3 nucleotide sequence: TGTGCCAGCAGTAGGACAGGGGCCGGTTATGGCTACACCTTC.

V gene TRBV10-3 combines with J gene TRBJ1-2; 10 bases agree with TRBD1. The germline V gene has CDR1 ENHRY and CDR2 SYGVKD. The CDR3 runs 13 residues. Trimming removed 10 bases from V and 4 bases from J; junction bases left unmatched: 6. The CDR3 DNA reads TGTGCCACATCAGGGGACAGGGGCTATGGCTACACCTTC. Amino acids: CATSGDRGYGYTF.

The genes are TRBV19 and TRBJ2-3; a weak D match, TRBD2 (6 bases). There are 16 residues in the CDR3. The V end lost 5 bases, the J end lost 0 bases, and 15 bases lay between the germline ends. Germline V gene lookup returns CDR1 LNHDA and CDR2 SQIVND (reference sequence). This CDR3 reads CASSSPGRISTDTQYF. The CDR3 DNA reads TGTGCCAGTAGTTCCCCCGGGAGAATCAGCACAGATACGCAGTATTTT.

The chain couples TRBV5-4 to TRBJ2-5, with TRBD1 matching 8 bases. V gave up 9 bases and J gave up 0 bases; unmatched junction bases: 7. The CDR3 sequence is 14 residues long. Germline CDR1 and CDR2: SGHNT and YYREEE (reference sequence). CDR3 in amino acids: CAIPGQDDQETQYF. CDR3 coding DNA: TGTGCCATACCGGGACAGGACGACCAAGAGACCCAGTACTTC.

The genes are TRBV28 and TRBJ1-5; D remains ambiguous. CDR1 MDHEN and CDR2 SYDVKM come from the germline V gene. The CDR3 totals 18 residues. The germline V and J ends were trimmed by 3 bases and 3 bases, with 21 bases remaining between them. The CDR3 sequence is CASSFWASTTYPNQPQHF. CDR3 DNA sequence: TGTGCCAGCAGTTTTTGGGCGAGCACCACCTACCCCAATCAGCCCCAGCATTTT.

The chain carries TRBV19 and TRBJ2-7; 10 bases align to TRBD1. The length of the CDR3 is 17 residues. V lost 5 bases and J lost 0; bases outside the gene matches: 10. CDR1 is LNHDA and CDR2 is SQIVND in the germline V gene (reference sequence). The CDR3 is CASSATLRDRGSYEQYF. In DNA, the CDR3 is TGTGCCAGTAGTGCCACCCTAAGGGACAGGGGCTCCTACGAGCAGTACTTC.

V usage is TRBV5-1 and J usage is TRBJ2-7, with 11 bases fitting TRBD1. V lost 3 bases to trimming and J lost 5 bases; unmatched junction nucleotides: 7. The CDR3 loop spans 15 amino acids. The germline gives CDR1 SGHRS, CDR2 YFSETQ. The CDR3 nucleotides are TGCGCCAGCAGCTCTCTTCGGACAGGGGGCGACGAGCAGTACTTC. This sequence encodes CASSSLRTGGDEQYF. Full variable domain (missing parts from reference TRBV5-1 and TRBJ2-7): KAGVTQTPRYLIKTRGQQVTLSCSPISGHRSVSWYQQTPGQGLQFLFEYFSETQRNKGNFPGRFSGRQFSNSRSEMNVSTLELGDSALYLCASSSLRTGGDEQYFGPGTRLTVT.

The chain combines TRBV6-4 with TRBJ2-6; tentatively, D is TRBD1 (7 bases). V gave up 3 bases and J gave up 8 bases, with 11 bases separating them. CDR1 is MRHNA and CDR2 is SNTAGT in the germline V gene. CDR3 length equals 14 residues. The DNA of the CDR3 is TGTGCCAGCAGTGAGGGGGGACAGACCAACGTCCTGACTTTC. Residues: CASSEGGQTNVLTF.

The chain recombines TRBV28 with TRBJ2-1; TRBD2 aligns across 7 bases. The germline V gene has CDR1 MDHEN and CDR2 SYDVKM. The CDR3 is made up of 14 amino acids. V lost 5 bases to trimming and J lost 6 bases; unmatched junction nucleotides: 7. The chain's CDR3 is CASSEVAGLNEQFF. CDR3 bases: TGTGCCAGCAGTGAGGTAGCGGGTCTCAATGAGCAGTTCTTC. Complete variable domain (other parts from reference TRBV28 and TRBJ2-1): DVKVTQSSRYLVKRTGEKVFLECVQDMDHENMFWYRQDPGLGLRLIYFSYDVKMKEKGDIPEGYSVSREKKERFSLILESASTNQTSMYLCASSEVAGLNEQFFGPGTRLTVL.

This clone was counted a single time. J is TRBJ2-4 and V is TRBV9; a weak D match, TRBD2 (5 bases). Germline loops: CDR1 SGDLS, CDR2 YYNGEE. Trimming took off 1 base at V and 6 bases at J, with 14 bases between the two ends. This CDR3 is 15 amino acids long. CDR3 loop: CASSVTYGGRNIQYF. The CDR3 bases are TGTGCCAGCAGCGTAACTTACGGTGGGAGAAACATTCAGTACTTC.

The chain links TRBV27 to TRBJ2-2; D gene ambiguous. V was cut by 2 bases and J by 1 base, with 8 bases left in between. The germline V gene has CDR1 MNHEY and CDR2 SMNVEV (reference sequence). This CDR3 is 15 amino acids long. The DNA of the CDR3 is TGTGCCAGCAGTTTAATGGCGGTGAACACCGGGGAGCTGTTTTTT. Its protein product is CASSLMAVNTGELFF.

The rearrangement joins TRBV30 to TRBJ2-3, with D tentatively TRBD2 (7 bases). The V end lost 4 bases, the J end lost 2 bases, and 19 bases lay between the germline ends. Looked up from germline, CDR1 is GTSNPN and CDR2 is SVGIG (reference sequence). The CDR3 loop spans 16 amino acids. This CDR3 reads CAWTLIGGHATDTQYF. CDR3 bases: TGTGCCTGGACCCTAATCGGGGGGCATGCCACAGATACGCAGTATTTT. Variable domain in full (rest from reference TRBV30 and TRBJ2-3): SQTIHQWPATLVQPVGSPLSLECTVEGTSNPNLYWYRQAAGRGLQLLFYSVGIGQISSEVPQNLSASRPQDRQFILSSKKLLLSDSGFYLCAWTLIGGHATDTQYFGPGTRLTVL.